One sample yielded the 15 T cell receptor beta chains listed below, sequenced in a study of human T cells and chemical hapten exposure. Time point denoted: pre-sensitization, week 0. The sample's treatment: therapeutic diphenylcyclopropenone sensitization with weekly scalp DPC. TCRdb passed the RACE reads through MiXCR, listing each CDR3 protein once. The table includes some 330,000 distinct CDR3 sequences, about 5% detected once. The starting material was whole blood, obtained in connection with sensitization to the hapten diphenylcyclopropenone (DPC). The receptors were sampled from a young woman with alopecia areata. Some clones in this sample may be carry-over from other donors' samples.

The table lists this clonotype with many counts. The genes are TRBV2 and TRBJ1-5; 10 bases match TRBD1. Per the germline V gene, CDR1 is SNHLY and CDR2 is FYNNEI. There are 14 residues in the CDR3. J lost 5 bases, V lost 7 bases, and 5 bases had no gene match. The CDR3: CASTRDRGYQPQHF. Written as DNA, the CDR3 is TGTGCCAGCACCCGGGACAGGGGCTATCAGCCCCAGCATTTT.

This clonotype was seen ten or more times. This chain connects TRBV14 to TRBJ1-1; D is uncertain. The CDR3 length is 16 residues. V lost 4 bases, J lost 0 bases, and 15 bases lay in between. CDR1 is SGHDN and CDR2 is FVKESK in the germline V gene. CDR3 sequence (DNA): TGTGCCAGCAGCCTAAAGATGACGGGAATGAACACTGAAGCTTTCTTT. Protein: CASSLKMTGMNTEAFF.

The sample holds many counts of this clonotype. The CDR3 loop is CASRMGGAYEQYF. The CDR3 DNA reads as TGTGCCAGCAGAATGGGGGGGGCCTACGAGCAGTACTTC. This chain links TRBV12-3 or TRBV12-4 with TRBJ2-7; 7 bases line up with TRBD2. CDR3 length equals 13 residues. Trimming removed 6 bases from V and 2 bases from J; junction bases left unmatched: 4.

CDR3 residues: CASSPRADATNEKLFF. CDR3 DNA: TGTGCCAGCAGCCCGCGGGCAGATGCAACTAATGAAAAACTGTTTTTT. The rearrangement links TRBV7-6 to TRBJ1-4; unclear D gene. Germline lookup yields CDR1 SGHVS and CDR2 FNYEAQ. Trimming left V 5 bases short and J 0 bases short, with 13 bases between. This CDR3 is 16 amino acids long. Full variable domain (outside the CDR3, taken from reference TRBV7-6 and TRBJ1-4): GAGVSQSPRYKVTKRGQDVALRCDPISGHVSLYWYRQALGQGPEFLTYFNYEAQQDKSGLPNDRFSAERPEGSISTLTIQRTEQRDSAMYRCASSPRADATNEKLFFGSGTQLSVL.

This clonotype was counted many times. This chain links TRBV6-1 with TRBJ2-3, with 8 positions matching TRBD2. With 7 bases clipped from V and 1 base from J, the junction kept 7 bases outside the gene matches. The CDR3 consists of 15 residues. Per germline, CDR1 MNHNS and CDR2 SASEGT. CDR3 residues: CASTPGGAGTDTQYF. CDR3 coding DNA: TGTGCCAGCACTCCCGGGGGGGCCGGCACAGATACGCAGTATTTT.

The rearrangement uses TRBV20-1 and TRBJ1-5; TRBD1 is a possible D gene (5 bases). Germline CDR1 DFQATT, CDR2 SNEGSKA (reference sequence). This CDR3 is 13 amino acids long. Trimming stripped 2 bases from V and 6 bases from J, with 11 bases between. CDR3 sequence: CSARPQGTQPQHF. DNA of the CDR3: TGCAGTGCTAGACCCCAAGGGACTCAGCCCCAGCATTTT.

The chain links TRBV19 to TRBJ1-2; TRBD1 aligns across 8 bases. Germline lookup yields CDR1 LNHDA and CDR2 SQIVND (reference sequence). V lost 3 bases to trimming and J lost 0 bases; unmatched junction nucleotides: 3. This CDR3 contains 15 residues. CDR3 sequence reads: CASSIEGQANYGYTF. CDR3 in DNA: TGTGCCAGTAGTATTGAGGGACAGGCTAACTATGGCTACACCTTC.

This clonotype was seen only a few times. The V and J genes are TRBV6-5 and TRBJ1-1, with TRBD1 as a possible D gene (5 bases). Germline V CDR1 and CDR2: MNHEY, SVGAGI. There are 13 residues in the CDR3. V was trimmed by 9 bases and J by 3 bases, leaving 14 bases between them. The CDR3 sequence: CASTSPGDTEAFF. For the CDR3, the DNA is TGTGCCAGTACCTCCCCGGGGGACACTGAAGCTTTCTTT.

This clonotype was observed at least ten times. V and J are TRBV6-5 and TRBJ2-2; 8 nucleotides match TRBD2. The germline CDR1 and CDR2 sequences are MNHEY and SVGAGI. This CDR3 spans 13 amino acids. Germline trimming cut 7 bases from V and 6 bases from J; bases unmatched to any gene: 4. The CDR3 DNA sequence: TGTGCCAGCAATATCGGGGGGGCCGGGGAGCTGTTTTTT. Translated: CASNIGGAGELFF.

This clonotype was picked up a small number of times. V usage is TRBV12-3 or TRBV12-4 and J usage is TRBJ1-5; D is ambiguous. Trimming removed 4 bases at V and 0 bases at J, with 7 bases between. The CDR3 runs to 14 residues. CDR3 in DNA: TGTGCCAGCAGTTCCGGGAGTAGCAATCAGCCCCAGCATTTT. Its protein is CASSSGSSNQPQHF.

The chain combines TRBV4-3 with TRBJ1-1; possibly TRBD1 for D (5 bases). CDR3 length equals 14 residues. V was trimmed by 0 bases and J by 7 bases, leaving 12 bases between them. Germline CDR1 is LGHNA and CDR2 is YSLEER. As DNA, the CDR3 is TGCGCCAGCAGCCAAGACTTGGGGGTAGGTGAAGCTTTCTTT. Translation gives CASSQDLGVGEAFF.

In this sample, this clonotype turned up many times. The V and J genes are TRBV5-1 and TRBJ2-1; 7 bases are a match to TRBD2. Germline V gene lookup returns CDR1 SGHRS and CDR2 YFSETQ. V was clipped by 4 bases and J by 5 bases; unmatched bases: 6. There are 14 residues in the CDR3. CDR3 coding DNA: TGCGCCAGCAGCCGGCGCGGGGGTGACAATGAGCAGTTCTTC. Its translation is CASSRRGGDNEQFF.

This clonotype was seen a few times. This chain joins TRBV2 and TRBJ1-1, with TRBD1 matching 10 bases. The germline gives CDR1 SNHLY, CDR2 FYNNEI. This CDR3 has 20 residues. The trim removed 0 bases at V and 4 bases at J, leaving 17 bases unmatched. CDR3 bases: TGTGCCAGCAGTGAAGCTTTTGGCAGAAAAGCCGGGACAGGGGCCACTGAAGCTTTCTTT. It specifies CASSEAFGRKAGTGATEAFF.

This clonotype was found many times. This chain connects TRBV7-2 to TRBJ1-4; D call uncertain. From germline, CDR1 is SGHTA and CDR2 FQGNSA. With 1 base removed from V and 0 bases from J, the gap between germline ends came to 9 bases. The CDR3 length is 16 residues. This chain's CDR3 is CASSLERFATNEKLFF. CDR3 coding DNA: TGTGCCAGCAGCTTAGAGAGGTTTGCAACTAATGAAAAACTGTTTTTT.

This clonotype was recorded at least ten times. This rearrangement joins TRBV27 to TRBJ1-6; 8 bases align to TRBD1. In germline, CDR1 is MNHEY, CDR2 SMNVEV (reference sequence). Germline trimming cut 2 bases from V and 6 bases from J; bases unmatched to any gene: 6. The CDR3 extends over 16 amino acids. The CDR3 DNA reads TGTGCCAGCAGTTTAGTCCGGGACAGGCTTAATTCACCCCTCCACTTT. Translated, it gives CASSLVRDRLNSPLHF.